Listed below are T cell receptor beta chains from one sample, sequenced in a study of T-cell reconstitution after alpha-beta-depleted transplantation in children. TCRdb processed the PCR reads anew with MiXCR; each CDR3 protein has one entry. Here the sample spans fewer than 700,000 distinct CDR3 sequences, about an eighth being singletons. The sequenced sample was PBMCs, mostly from graft donor cells, obtained 360 days after TCRalphabeta/CD19-depleted stem cell transplant. The receptors here all came from a male patient aged 10-17 years who had a stem cell transplant for acute myeloid leukemia, so the T cells may come from the graft donor. Each CDR3 is given with its conserved first and last residue. The D gene is left open where the match is weak. Clone size is shown for a subset of rows, as once, few, many or a class of expanded clone.

few TRBJ1-5 . TRBV3-1 CASSPQGWGNQPQHF TGTGCCAGCAGCCCCCAGGGTTGGGGCAATCAGCCCCAGCATTTT
. TRBJ2-7 . TRBV7-2 CASRGGRESSYEQYF TGTGCCAGCAGGGGGGGGCGGGAGAGCTCCTACGAGCAGTACTTC
few TRBJ2-6 . TRBV29-1 CSVAMGVEGANVLTF TGCAGCGTTGCGATGGGGGTTGAGGGGGCCAACGTCCTGACTTTC
. TRBJ2-7 . TRBV11-2 CASSISSSGTIISYEQYF TGTGCCAGCTCCATTAGTAGCTCCGGGACAATCATTTCCTACGAGCAGTACTTC
. TRBJ1-2 . TRBV20-1 CSARGGIWADGYTF TGCAGTGCTAGAGGAGGCATTTGGGCTGATGGCTACACCTTC
. TRBJ2-7 . TRBV29-1 CSVEDKWEQYF TGCAGCGTTGAAGATAAATGGGAGCAGTACTTC
few TRBJ2-7 TRBD2 TRBV5-1 CASSLATRLAGVPYEQYF TGCGCCAGCAGCTTGGCCACGAGACTAGCGGGAGTCCCCTACGAGCAGTACTTC
. TRBJ2-7 . TRBV24-1 CATSDLGSYEQYF TGTGCCACCAGTGATTTGGGGAGCTACGAGCAGTACTTC
. TRBJ2-1 . TRBV20-1 CSARRQLYNEQFF TGCAGTGCTCGAAGACAGTTATACAATGAGCAGTTCTTC
. TRBJ2-5 . TRBV10-3 CAISEGVTQYF TGTGCCATCAGTGAGGGCGTAACCCAGTACTTC
few TRBJ2-7 . TRBV20-1 CSENRGGNEQYF TGCAGTGAAAACAGGGGAGGGAACGAGCAGTACTTC
few TRBJ2-1 TRBD2 TRBV5-1 CASSFLTSGSNEQFF TGCGCCAGCAGCTTCCTGACTAGCGGGAGTAATGAGCAGTTCTTC
few TRBJ2-2 . TRBV15 CATDTTGLPRDTGELFF TGTGCCACCGACACGACGGGATTACCCCGGGACACCGGGGAGCTGTTTTTT
many TRBJ2-7 . TRBV7-2 CASSSRDFYYEQYF TGTGCCAGCAGCTCCCGGGACTTCTATTACGAGCAGTACTTC
. TRBJ2-5 . TRBV15 CATSRSSGVYQETQYF TGTGCCACCAGCAGATCCTCGGGGGTGTACCAAGAGACCCAGTACTTC
many TRBJ2-3 . TRBV7-9 CASSPRRGDYHTDTQYF TGTGCCAGCAGCCCGAGGAGGGGGGACTACCACACAGATACGCAGTATTTT
. TRBJ2-1 TRBD2 TRBV29-1 CSVAGGASGRRSGNEQFF TGCAGCGTGGCCGGGGGGGCTAGCGGGAGAAGGTCTGGCAATGAGCAGTTCTTC
many TRBJ2-7 . TRBV5-1 CASSEGVSSYEQYF TGCGCCAGCAGCGAAGGGGTCAGCTCCTACGAGCAGTACTTC
few TRBJ2-7 . TRBV20-1 CSAQSAAVLEQYF TGCAGTGCTCAGTCAGCGGCGGTTCTCGAGCAGTACTTC
. TRBJ2-2 . TRBV11-2 CASSLGRGSRISGELFF TGTGCCAGCAGCTTAGGACGTGGGAGTAGAATCTCCGGGGAGCTGTTTTTT
. TRBJ2-1 . TRBV7-8 CASSLVTGSPSYNEQFF TGTGCCAGCAGCTTAGTTACAGGGTCCCCTAGCTACAATGAGCAGTTCTTC
few TRBJ2-4 . TRBV6-5 CASSYSAKNIQYF TGTGCCAGCAGTTACTCAGCTAAAAACATTCAGTACTTC
few TRBJ2-1 TRBD2 TRBV5-6 CASSLFIKRGSSYNEQFF TGTGCCAGCAGCTTGTTCATAAAGCGGGGAAGCTCCTACAATGAGCAGTTCTTC
. TRBJ2-7 . TRBV29-1 CSDVPVGAYEQYF TGCAGCGATGTTCCAGTCGGGGCGTACGAGCAGTACTTC
few TRBJ2-3 . TRBV12-3/TRBV12-4 CASISAPARPTDTQYF TGTGCCAGCATCTCTGCCCCAGCGCGACCCACAGATACGCAGTATTTT
many TRBJ2-3 TRBD2 TRBV29-1 CSADGRLTDTQYF TGCAGCGCCGACGGGAGGCTCACAGATACGCAGTATTTT
few TRBJ1-1 . TRBV7-3 CASSLTLSAESHF TGTGCCAGCAGCTTAACCCTCTCGGCAGAATCTCATTTT
many TRBJ2-3 . TRBV7-2 CASSLVWTDTQYF TGTGCCAGCAGCTTAGTATGGACAGATACGCAGTATTTT
. TRBJ2-2 TRBD2 TRBV7-6 CASSRLAGGHTGELFF TGTGCCAGCAGCAGGCTAGCGGGAGGGCACACCGGGGAGCTGTTTTTT
few TRBJ1-1 . TRBV28 CASSSGGRDTEAFF TGTGCCAGCAGTTCTGGGGGGCGGGACACTGAAGCTTTCTTT
. TRBJ2-2 TRBD2 TRBV12-3/TRBV12-4 CASSFGLARTGELFF TGTGCCAGCAGTTTCGGACTAGCGAGGACCGGGGAGCTGTTTTTT
few TRBJ2-4 . TRBV4-1 CASSQVSLLEDNIQYF TGCGCCAGCAGCCAAGTAAGTTTATTGGAAGACAACATTCAGTACTTC
. TRBJ1-2 . TRBV19 CASSPNRARWRGYTF TGTGCCAGTAGTCCAAACAGGGCCCGATGGAGGGGCTACACCTTC
. TRBJ2-1 . TRBV25-1 CASSESGGKIRWQFF TGTGCCAGCAGTGAATCCGGTGGGAAAATTCGCTGGCAGTTCTTC
few TRBJ2-1 TRBD2 TRBV9 CASSVGGSGINEQFF TGTGCCAGCAGCGTAGGAGGTAGCGGGATCAATGAGCAGTTCTTC
. TRBJ2-7 . TRBV12-3/TRBV12-4 CASSLRSVHLYEQYF TGTGCCAGCAGTTTAAGGAGTGTCCACCTTTACGAGCAGTACTTC
many TRBJ2-5 TRBD1 TRBV12-3/TRBV12-4 CASSLALVDRAETQYF TGTGCCAGCAGTCTCGCCCTAGTCGACAGGGCAGAGACCCAGTACTTC
few TRBJ1-1 . TRBV9 CASTSLDREAFF TGTGCCAGCACCTCTTTAGACAGGGAAGCTTTCTTT
. TRBJ2-2 TRBD1 TRBV5-1 CASSWGGPTGAQNTGELFF TGCGCCAGCAGCTGGGGTGGCCCCACAGGGGCCCAGAACACCGGGGAGCTGTTTTTT
. TRBJ2-3 TRBD1 TRBV12-3/TRBV12-4 CASSFGTGGPFTDTQYF TGTGCCAGCAGTTTCGGGACAGGGGGTCCTTTCACAGATACGCAGTATTTT
many TRBJ2-5 TRBD2 TRBV29-1 CSAVKLAGRQETQYF TGCAGCGCCGTAAAACTAGCGGGGAGGCAAGAGACCCAGTACTTC
few TRBJ2-7 . TRBV7-9 CASSAGLLYEQYF TGTGCCAGCTCCGCAGGGCTTCTCTACGAGCAGTACTTC
. TRBJ2-7 TRBD1 TRBV28 CASSGTGLTFGYEQYF TGTGCCAGCAGTGGGACAGGTCTTACTTTCGGATACGAGCAGTACTTC
few TRBJ2-7 TRBD2 TRBV7-6 CASSSSLAAYEQYF TGTGCCAGCAGCTCCTCACTAGCGGCCTACGAGCAGTACTTC